The rows below give T cell receptor beta chains drawn from one sample of a study of cytomegalovirus exposure and HLA in healthy donors. Sequenced by immunoSEQ multiplex PCR; TCRdb stores in-frame clones only, minus some. The sample carries 150,000 to 200,000 clones, approximately 80% recorded once. Material for sequencing was PBMCs. Receptors originate from a girl aged 5 to 17 in good health and CMV-seropositive. Both conserved end residues are part of each CDR3. The D gene is left open where the match is weak. Part of the rows lack a size; the others show once, few, many or a class for expanded clones.

d_gene	abundance	v_gene	j_gene	CDR3aa	CDR3nt
-	-	TRBV29-1	TRBJ1-6	CSVELGAGSPLHF	TGCAGCGTTGAGCTGGGGGCAGGATCACCCCTCCACTTT
-	-	TRBV29-1	TRBJ1-1	CSVVRGGGKKYTEAFF	TGCAGCGTTGTGAGGGGAGGGGGAAAAAAGTACACTGAAGCTTTCTTT
-	-	TRBV5-1	TRBJ2-7	CASSPQVAREQYF	TGCGCCAGCAGCCCCCAAGTGGCCCGCGAGCAGTACTTC
TRBD1	-	TRBV29-1	TRBJ1-1	CSVEKGDSLMNTEAFF	TGCAGCGTTGAAAAAGGGGACAGCCTTATGAACACTGAAGCTTTCTTT
-	-	TRBV6-1	TRBJ2-7	CASSWERHEQYF	TGTGCCAGCAGTTGGGAGAGGCACGAGCAGTACTTC
-	-	TRBV23-1	TRBJ1-2	CASSRRQQENYGYTF	TGCGCCAGCAGTCGCAGGCAGCAAGAGAACTATGGCTACACCTTC
TRBD2	few	TRBV7-9	TRBJ2-3	CASSFDDSGDSTDTQYF	TGTGCCAGCAGCTTCGACGATAGCGGGGACTCCACAGATACGCAGTATTTT
-	-	TRBV5-1	TRBJ2-7	CASSPDGSTYEQYF	TGCGCCAGCAGCCCGGACGGGAGTACCTACGAGCAGTACTTC
-	-	TRBV27	TRBJ1-2	CASSWATGTPYYGYTF	TGTGCCAGCAGTTGGGCGACCGGGACACCGTACTATGGCTACACCTTC
-	-	TRBV19	TRBJ2-1	CASSIARTEQFF	TGTGCCAGTAGTATAGCCCGGACAGAGCAGTTCTTC
TRBD2	-	TRBV2	TRBJ2-7	CASSELREHSYEQYF	TGTGCCAGCAGTGAGCTGCGGGAGCACTCCTACGAGCAGTACTTC
-	-	TRBV18	TRBJ2-1	CASSRYNNEQFF	TGTGCCAGCTCACGGTACAACAATGAGCAGTTCTTC
TRBD1	-	TRBV5-1	TRBJ2-1	CASSLLDRDEQFF	TGCGCCAGCAGCTTGCTCGACAGGGACGAGCAGTTCTTC
TRBD2	-	TRBV5-1	TRBJ2-1	CASTSGGSYNEQFF	TGCGCCAGCACCTCGGGAGGCTCCTACAATGAGCAGTTCTTC
TRBD2	-	TRBV15	TRBJ2-5	CATEREGRHFGIQETQYF	TGTGCCACCGAACGGGAGGGCCGACACTTTGGGATCCAAGAGACCCAGTACTTC
TRBD1	-	TRBV4-3	TRBJ1-2	CASSPRGYGTGGDHGYTF	TGCGCCAGCAGCCCAAGGGGATACGGGACAGGGGGTGATCATGGCTACACCTTC
TRBD1	once	TRBV5-5	TRBJ1-2	CASSLEDRERGGYTF	TGTGCCAGCAGCTTGGAGGACAGGGAGAGAGGTGGCTACACCTTC
-	-	TRBV9	TRBJ2-1	CASSVAGETYNEQFF	TGTGCCAGCAGCGTAGCGGGGGAAACCTACAATGAGCAGTTCTTC
-	-	TRBV5-1	TRBJ2-7	CASGVGAAPIHEQYF	TGCGCCAGCGGGGTGGGGGCTGCGCCCATCCACGAGCAGTACTTC
TRBD1	-	TRBV5-8	TRBJ1-2	CASSSVSQGAVRYGYTF	TGTGCCAGCAGCTCGGTTAGCCAGGGGGCGGTGAGGTATGGCTACACCTTC
-	-	TRBV4-1	TRBJ1-1	CASSPWANTEAFF	TGCGCCAGCAGCCCATGGGCGAACACTGAAGCTTTCTTT
-	-	TRBV27	TRBJ2-3	CASSSGMEDTQYF	TGTGCCAGCAGTTCGGGAATGGAAGATACGCAGTATTTT
-	-	TRBV4-2	TRBJ1-3	CASSQEGRQGGGNTIYF	TGTGCCAGCAGCCAAGAAGGAAGGCAGGGTGGGGGAAACACCATATATTTT
-	-	TRBV28	TRBJ1-1	CASSSGGRLNTEAFF	TGTGCCAGCAGCAGCGGGGGACGCTTGAACACTGAAGCTTTCTTT
TRBD1	-	TRBV29-1	TRBJ1-2	CSVAGQGAAGYTF	TGCAGCGTCGCCGGACAGGGGGCGGCTGGCTACACCTTC
-	-	TRBV27	TRBJ2-2	CASSLFQITTGELFF	TGTGCCAGCAGTTTATTTCAGATTACAACCGGGGAGCTGTTTTTT
-	-	TRBV7-7	TRBJ1-3	CASSLDAGSGNTIYF	TGTGCTAGCAGCTTAGATGCAGGCTCTGGAAACACCATATATTTT
TRBD2	-	TRBV5-1	TRBJ2-4	CASSLEIAGPFVGKNIQYF	TGCGCCAGCAGCTTGGAAATAGCGGGACCCTTCGTCGGCAAAAACATTCAGTACTTC
TRBD2	-	TRBV30	TRBJ2-7	CAWRRTSVSYEQYF	TGTGCCTGGAGGCGGACTAGCGTCTCCTACGAGCAGTACTTC
TRBD1	-	TRBV29-1	TRBJ1-1	CSVTRTGVNTEAFF	TGCAGCGTCACCAGGACAGGGGTGAACACTGAAGCTTTCTTT
TRBD2	once	TRBV6-6	TRBJ2-1	CASTGGGLRRNEQFF	TGTGCCAGCACAGGCGGGGGGCTACGGAGAAATGAGCAGTTCTTC
-	-	TRBV14	TRBJ2-2	CARNTLRGFNTGELFF	TGTGCCAGGAATACCTTGAGGGGGTTCAACACCGGGGAGCTGTTTTTT
-	-	TRBV19	TRBJ1-2	CASSYGGGWDGYTF	TGTGCCAGTAGTTATGGGGGGGGCTGGGATGGCTACACCTTC
-	-	TRBV19	TRBJ1-1	CASSIWGRGTEAFF	TGTGCCAGTAGTATATGGGGGCGCGGGACTGAAGCTTTCTTT
-	-	TRBV27	TRBJ1-2	CASSLGGLGGYTF	TGTGCCAGCAGTTTAGGGGGCCTCGGTGGCTACACCTTC
-	-	TRBV27	TRBJ2-7	CASRAQGPYEQYF	TGTGCCAGCAGGGCCCAGGGTCCCTACGAGCAGTACTTC
TRBD2	-	TRBV7-9	TRBJ2-1	CASSLPALAGGLDEQFF	TGTGCCAGCAGCTTACCCGCGCTAGCGGGAGGGTTGGATGAGCAGTTCTTC
TRBD1	-	TRBV7-2	TRBJ2-2	CASSPTGTVGELFF	TGTGCCAGCAGCCCGACCGGGACAGTCGGGGAGCTGTTTTTT
TRBD2	-	TRBV4-1	TRBJ2-2	CASSPLGGRVSTGELFF	TGCGCCAGCAGCCCCCTCGGCGGGAGAGTAAGCACCGGGGAGCTGTTTTTT
TRBD2	-	TRBV10-3	TRBJ2-3	CAISVGLASTDTQYF	TGTGCCATCAGTGTGGGACTAGCCTCCACAGATACGCAGTATTTT
-	once	TRBV11-2	TRBJ2-6	CASSLTEVNVLTF	TGTGCCAGCAGCTTGACAGAGGTCAACGTCCTGACTTTC
TRBD1	-	TRBV19	TRBJ1-2	CASSSPTGGIGGYTF	TGTGCCAGTAGTTCACCGACAGGGGGGATTGGAGGCTACACCTTC
TRBD1	-	TRBV6-5	TRBJ1-2	CASPQGALYGYTF	TGTGCCAGCCCCCAGGGGGCCCTGTATGGCTACACCTTC
TRBD2	-	TRBV27	TRBJ2-5	CASSLGGGRQETQYF	TGTGCCAGCAGTTTAGGCGGGGGGCGGCAAGAGACCCAGTACTTC
-	-	TRBV4-1	TRBJ2-7	CASSQVYPGASYEQYF	TGCGCCAGCAGCCAAGTATATCCGGGAGCCTCCTACGAGCAGTACTTC
-	once	TRBV5-1	TRBJ2-7	CASSPGGGPEQYF	TGCGCCAGCAGCCCCGGGGGAGGACCCGAGCAGTACTTC
-	few	TRBV6-1	TRBJ1-1	CASSEVTLNTEAFF	TGTGCCAGCAGTGAAGTTACACTGAACACTGAAGCTTTCTTT
-	-	TRBV4-2	TRBJ2-1	CASSRGGNKFF	TGTGCCAGCAGCCGGGGCGGGAATAAGTTCTTC
-	few	TRBV5-4	TRBJ2-7	CASSFFMYEQYF	TGTGCCAGCAGCTTCTTTATGTACGAGCAGTACTTC
-	few	TRBV18	TRBJ2-5	CASSPQRPGEGETQYF	TGTGCCAGCTCACCACAGCGCCCAGGGGAAGGAGAGACCCAGTACTTC
-	-	TRBV5-1	TRBJ1-1	CASSLASENTEAFF	TGCGCCAGCAGCTTGGCCTCAGAGAACACTGAAGCTTTCTTT
TRBD1	-	TRBV7-2	TRBJ2-5	CASRAPDRGMKTQYF	TGTGCCAGCAGAGCCCCTGACAGGGGGATGAAGACCCAGTACTTC
-	once	TRBV27	TRBJ2-3	CASSIGAERSQYF	TGTGCCAGCAGCATCGGCGCGGAACGGTCGCAGTATTTT
TRBD1	-	TRBV11-3	TRBJ1-1	CASSLDQAPGGETFF	TGTGCCAGCAGCTTAGATCAAGCCCCAGGGGGCGAAACTTTCTTT
TRBD2	-	TRBV30	TRBJ2-2	CACRSGTLTGELFF	TGTGCCTGCAGGAGCGGGACCCTCACCGGGGAGCTGTTTTTT